The sequence of this T cell receptor beta chain was determined in a study of graft-versus-host responses after intestinal transplantation (dated by TCRdb to about 2021). Concerning the study at large: The transplants that recipients received were multivisceral, liver-intestinal, or isolated intestinal. Anti-thymocyte globulin induction was given to all recipients, followed by maintenance tacrolimus and steroids for 2 to 3 years. Bulk TCR-beta CDR3 sequencing was used to track graft-versus-host and host-versus-graft alloreactive T cell clones in the graft, circulation and bone marrow after intestinal transplantation. Alloreactive clones were identified by sequencing pre-transplant mixed lymphocyte reaction products and comparing these products with unstimulated pre-transplant donor and recipient T cells. The cohort enrolled under 25 intestinal transplant recipients including one retransplant, and 3 patients lacking pretransplant specimens were excluded. Donor T cell macrochimerism was defined as a peak of at least 4% donor T cells among recipient peripheral blood mononuclear cells. Rather than going through the commercial service, samples from a few later patients were sequenced in-house on an Illumina MiSeq and processed with MiXCR.

Library preparation employed the immunoSEQ multiplex PCR assay. For most patients, genomic DNA was isolated with the Qiagen DNeasy Blood and Tissue Kit and shipped frozen to Adaptive Biotechnologies for TCR sequencing. High-throughput TCR-beta CDR3 sequencing of genomic DNA from most patients was performed by Adaptive Biotechnologies. For the original study's pipeline: TCR sequencing data were retrieved from Adaptive's ImmunoSEQ software for 15 to 20 patients, whereas three other patients were processed with MiXCR and VDJtools. CD4 versus CD8 sorting errors were corrected by removing sequences found in both subsets at a frequency ratio below 5:1. CDR3 nucleotide sequences shared between donor and recipient were removed because the origin of such sequences could not be assigned. To count as alloreactive, a clone needed at least 2-fold expansion over unstimulated cells and a minimum CFSE-low frequency of 0.002% (template counts) or 0.001% (read counts). Mappable clones were those detected in sequenced pre-transplant spleen, lymph node, or MLR CFSE-low populations of the donor or recipient. The cumulative frequency of alloreactive clones was calculated as a percentage of all sequences, weighted by copy number. Not all clones reach the TCRdb copy of this immuneACCESS table, which keeps in-frame sequences only. Checked studies attribute under half of the gap to unresolved V genes and leave the rest unexplained. For V, J and clone size, that table is used; D and trimming come from the DNA. In this sample the table shows about 61,000 clones, about 94% of which occur a single time. Clones ranked in the top ten supply under 0.45% of the sample.

Study-wide findings and limitations: GvH clones were found in recipient bone marrow, and some of the GvH clones appeared earlier in ileal mucosa or blood, which is consistent with an intestinal mucosal origin. Conclusions were limited by the relatively low number and heterogeneity of intestinal transplant patients. In the allografts of patients with donor T cell macrochimerism, GvH to HvG T cell clonal ratios were high. Peak levels of circulating GvH clones were associated with declines in HvG clones early after transplant.

Notes on this clone: Its antigen is unknown. Base qualities are missing; no much larger clone stands one base away.

Unmatched junction bases come to 14, with V trimmed by 5 bases and J by 8 bases. The CDR3 measures 15 amino acids from cysteine to phenylalanine. The entry retains the CDR3 DNA only, 45 bases that are in frame from base 1. CDR1 SGHTA and CDR2 FQGNSA were looked up in the germline V gene. Explained via the paper, the time point label denotes: cells obtained before transplantation from donor or recipient. CD3+CD4+ and CD3+CD8+ populations were FACS-sorted from unstimulated pre-transplant donor and recipient cells taken from spleen or lymph nodes. Sequenced material: unstimulated CD4+ T cells sorted from spleen or lymph node cells, taken before transplant. This sequence uses TRBV7-2 and TRBJ1-2, with 7 middle bases fitting TRBD1. The sequence was obtained from a human donor who was the organ donor for an intestinal transplant. The CDR3 corresponds to CASSPYGTVPEGYTF. The DNA sequence is TGTGCCAGCAGCCCATACGGGACAGTTCCGGAGGGCTACACCTTC.